Listed here are 28 T cell receptor beta chains from one sample, sequenced in a study of T cell responses to AZD1222 COVID-19 vaccine. The data were produced by immunoSEQ multiplex PCR, yet TCRdb's version contains in-frame clones alone and is incomplete. Of more than 150,000 clones listed, approximately 92% were seen once; the top ten hold 10%. The source material was peripheral blood, sampled on day 0 of AZD1222 vaccination. The receptor source for this set is an adult in good health.

V is TRBV19 and J is TRBJ1-2; D is undetermined. This CDR3 region has 14 residues. Per germline, CDR1 LNHDA and CDR2 SQIVND (reference sequence). Trimming removed 0 bases at V and 7 bases at J, with 12 bases between. CDR3 in DNA: TGTGCCAGTAGTATAGATCGGGCAGGATCTGGCTACACCTTC. Amino acid sequence: CASSIDRAGSGYTF.

The chain uses TRBV4-3 and TRBJ1-4; TRBD1 is a possible D gene (6 bases). Per germline, CDR1 LGHNA and CDR2 YSLEER. V lost 4 bases to trimming and J lost 6 bases, with 18 bases between them. This CDR3 region has 16 residues. CDR3 bases: TGCGCCAGCAGCCGCACCACACAGGGAGGTTATGAAAAACTGTTTTTT. Its protein product is CASSRTTQGGYEKLFF.

J is TRBJ1-6 and V is TRBV4-3; no clear D gene. V gave up 3 bases and J gave up 4 bases, with 10 bases separating them. This CDR3 is built from 15 residues. Germline V lookup: CDR1 LGHNA, CDR2 YSLEER. Written as DNA, the CDR3 is TGCGCCAGCAGCCAGGGGAAACGGTATAATTCACCCCTCCACTTT. Its protein is CASSQGKRYNSPLHF.

The chain has TRBV13 and TRBJ2-1; D assignment may be TRBD1 or TRBD2 (6 bases each). V was trimmed by 0 bases and J by 4 bases, leaving 10 bases between them. Germline-derived CDR1 and CDR2 are PRHDT and FYEKMQ (reference sequence). CDR3 length: 15 residues. The CDR3 loop reads CASSLGLGGYNEQFF. The CDR3 nucleotides read TGTGCCAGCAGCTTAGGACTAGGGGGGTACAATGAGCAGTTCTTC.

This sequence joins TRBV24-1 and TRBJ2-1, with TRBD2 identical over 7 bases. From germline, CDR1 is KGHDR and CDR2 SFDVKD. The V gene end was trimmed by 3 bases and the J gene end by 0 bases; junction bases not matched to a gene: 7. The CDR3 loop spans 17 amino acids. CDR3 sequence: CATSDGGVGSSYNEQFF. In nucleotides, the CDR3 is TGTGCCACCAGTGATGGGGGGGTTGGGAGCTCCTACAATGAGCAGTTCTTC.

This clone came up once. This sequence joins TRBV27 and TRBJ1-1; D uncertain. V was trimmed by 3 bases and J by 9 bases, leaving 17 bases between them. The CDR3 consists of 14 residues. The germline gives CDR1 MNHEY, CDR2 SMNVEV (reference sequence). In DNA form, the CDR3 reads TGTGCCAGCAGTTTGGGTCTAATGAAAGGGAAAGCTTTCTTT. Amino acid sequence: CASSLGLMKGKAFF.

The chain has TRBV5-8 and TRBJ1-6; no clear D gene. Germline CDR1 and CDR2: SGHTS and YDEGEE. This CDR3 spans 17 amino acids. With 0 bases removed from V and 4 bases from J, the gap between germline ends came to 14 bases. The CDR3 region is CASSLVVDYTYNSPLHF. The CDR3 nucleotides are TGTGCCAGCAGCTTGGTGGTGGATTACACGTATAATTCACCCCTCCACTTT.

This chain joins TRBV5-5 and TRBJ1-4; D perhaps matches TRBD1 (6 bases). CDR1 and CDR2 from the germline V gene are SGHKS and YYEKEE (reference sequence). This CDR3 contains 16 residues. V lost 2 bases and J lost 2, with 13 bases in between. CDR3 amino acids: CASSLPQGLTNEKLFF. The CDR3 coding sequence is TGTGCCAGCAGCTTACCCCAGGGGTTGACTAATGAAAAACTGTTTTTT.

The chain uses TRBV19 and TRBJ1-1; possibly TRBD1 for D (6 bases). The germline CDR1 and CDR2 sequences are LNHDA and SQIVND (reference sequence). This CDR3 is 15 amino acids long. V dropped 1 base and J dropped 2 bases, with 11 bases sitting between them. The CDR3 nucleotides read TGTGCCAGTAGTATAGGACAGGCTCCTAACACTGAAGCTTTCTTT. It is translated as CASSIGQAPNTEAFF.

This clone has just one count. This sequence joins TRBV29-1 and TRBJ1-3, with D possibly matching TRBD1 (6 bases). V lost 6 bases and J lost 4, with 10 bases in between. Germline V gene data show CDR1 as SQVTM and CDR2 as ANQGSEA. This CDR3 region has 12 residues. The CDR3: CSVDSDGNTIYF. In DNA form, the CDR3 reads TGCAGCGTGGACAGCGACGGAAACACCATATATTTT.

CDR3 DNA: TGTGCCTGGAAACGGCGGGACGGGTACACAGATACGCAGTATTTT. It codes for CAWKRRDGYTDTQYF. The J gene is TRBJ2-3, the V gene TRBV30; tentative D call: TRBD2 (6 bases). V was cut by 4 bases and J by 2 bases, with 16 bases left in between. The CDR3 consists of 15 residues. The germline gives CDR1 GTSNPN, CDR2 SVGIG (reference sequence).

The chain joins TRBV5-1 to TRBJ1-3; weak D call: TRBD1 (6 bases). The CDR3 is 15 residues long. Trimming took off 3 bases at V and 4 bases at J, with 14 bases between the two ends. Germline V gene lookup returns CDR1 SGHRS and CDR2 YFSETQ. The CDR3 protein is CASSSWQGSGNTIYF. The CDR3 coding sequence is TGCGCCAGCAGCTCATGGCAGGGGTCCGGAAACACCATATATTTT. The whole variable domain, remainder taken from reference TRBV5-1 and TRBJ1-3, is KAGVTQTPRYLIKTRGQQVTLSCSPISGHRSVSWYQQTPGQGLQFLFEYFSETQRNKGNFPGRFSGRQFSNSRSEMNVSTLELGDSALYLCASSSWQGSGNTIYFGEGSWLTVV.

J is TRBJ2-7 and V is TRBV6-5; 10 bases are a match to TRBD1. The length of the CDR3 is 14 residues. CDR1 is MNHEY, CDR2 SVGAGI, per germline. The V segment lost 7 bases and the J segment 3 bases; nucleotides outside the gene matches: 6. This CDR3 is CASKGGQGNYEQYF. The CDR3 nucleotides read TGTGCCAGCAAGGGGGGACAGGGGAACTACGAGCAGTACTTC.

This chain uses TRBV5-1 with TRBJ2-5, with a tentative D call TRBD2 (6 bases). Looked up from germline, CDR1 is SGHRS and CDR2 is YFSETQ. This CDR3 is built from 15 residues. Trimming removed 0 bases at V and 5 bases at J, with 14 bases between. The CDR3, as DNA: TGCGCCAGCAGCTTGGGCGGGACCCCCGGGGAGACCCAGTACTTC. Translated, it gives CASSLGGTPGETQYF.

The rearrangement links TRBV20-1 to TRBJ1-1; D is undetermined. The length of the CDR3 is 11 residues. Germline V lookup: CDR1 DFQATT, CDR2 SNEGSKA (reference sequence). The germline V and J ends were trimmed by 7 bases and 1 base, with 7 bases remaining between them. For the CDR3, the DNA is TGCAGTGTGGGGAGGAACACTGAAGCTTTCTTT. Protein product: CSVGRNTEAFF.

The rearrangement joins TRBV24-1 to TRBJ1-1, with 7 bases matching TRBD1. V lost 7 bases and J lost 0; bases outside the gene matches: 4. The CDR3 contains 14 residues. In germline, CDR1 is KGHDR, CDR2 SFDVKD. The CDR3 reads CATRTRGMNTEAFF. CDR3 nucleotide sequence: TGTGCCACCAGAACCAGGGGGATGAACACTGAAGCTTTCTTT.

This clone has only a few counts. This rearrangement joins TRBV5-1 to TRBJ1-1; D not resolved. CDR1 SGHRS and CDR2 YFSETQ come from the germline V gene. V gave up 2 bases and J gave up 3 bases, with 8 bases separating them. CDR3 length: 13 amino acids. CDR3 sequence: CASSFKGDTEAFF. DNA of the CDR3: TGCGCCAGCAGCTTCAAGGGCGACACTGAAGCTTTCTTT.

This clone was detected only once. The chain uses TRBV30 and TRBJ2-7; 14 bases are a match to TRBD2. J was trimmed by 4 bases and V by 6 bases; bases with no gene match: 5. Germline V gene lookup returns CDR1 GTSNPN and CDR2 SVGIG (reference sequence). The CDR3 contains 14 residues. The CDR3 here is CACRLAGGLYEQYF. The DNA for the CDR3 is TGTGCCTGCCGACTAGCGGGAGGGCTGTACGAGCAGTACTTC.

The CDR3 nucleotides read TGTGCCAGTAGTATTATGGGCGAGATCTACAATGAGCAGTTCTTC. It encodes CASSIMGEIYNEQFF. The chain joins TRBV19 to TRBJ2-1; no definite D call. Trimming removed 3 bases at V and 3 bases at J, with 12 bases between. The CDR3 extends over 15 amino acids. Per the germline V gene, CDR1 is LNHDA and CDR2 is SQIVND (reference sequence).

This clone is a singleton in its sample. This chain connects TRBV2 to TRBJ1-3; TRBD1 aligns across 7 bases. Germline V gene lookup returns CDR1 SNHLY and CDR2 FYNNEI. The trim removed 6 bases at V and 0 bases at J, leaving 5 bases unmatched. The CDR3 runs 15 residues. CDR3 DNA: TGTGCCAGCAGGGAAAGGACAGGCTCTGGAAACACCATATATTTT. Protein product: CASRERTGSGNTIYF.

The chain uses TRBV3-1 (or the pseudogene TRBV3-2) and TRBJ2-7, with 8 bases lining up with TRBD1. This CDR3 contains 16 residues. Germline V gene lookup returns CDR1 LGHDT and CDR2 YNNKEL (reference sequence). V trimming: 4 bases; J trimming: 0 bases; junction bases outside the gene matches: 8. Here the CDR3 reads CASSLDRTGSSYEQYF. Here the CDR3 DNA reads TGTGCCAGCAGCCTCGACCGGACAGGGAGCTCCTACGAGCAGTACTTC.

J is TRBJ2-7 and V is TRBV7-8, with a possible D match to TRBD2 (6 bases). The CDR3 length is 16 residues. Trimming took off 6 bases at V and 2 bases at J, with 20 bases between the two ends. CDR1 is SGHVS, CDR2 FQNEAQ, per germline. The CDR3 coding sequence is TGTGCCAGCAGTCGCTCGGGAGCGGTCTTTACCTACGAGCAGTACTTC. Translating gives CASSRSGAVFTYEQYF.

This clone was observed a single time. The chain is built from TRBV5-1 and TRBJ1-5; D possibly corresponds to TRBD1 (5 bases). Germline CDR1 SGHRS, CDR2 YFSETQ. The ends were cut back, 2 bases at V and 7 bases at J, with 10 bases in the middle. The CDR3 is made up of 13 amino acids. CDR3 DNA: TGCGCCAGCAGCTTTGGGGGTAGCCAGCCCCAGCATTTT. It yields the protein CASSFGGSQPQHF.

The chain combines TRBV7-9 with TRBJ1-6, with 7 bases that match TRBD1. This CDR3 is 15 amino acids long. Germline values: CDR1 SEHNR, CDR2 FQNEAQ (reference sequence). V lost 3 bases and J lost 8; bases outside the gene matches: 7. CDR3: CASSLDRIRDSPLHF. In DNA form, the CDR3 reads TGTGCCAGCAGCTTGGACAGGATTAGGGATTCACCCCTCCACTTT.

This clone was observed a few times. V is TRBV18 and J is TRBJ1-3; TRBD1 matches at 8 bases. The CDR3 has 16 residues. Germline-derived CDR1 and CDR2 are KGHSH and LQKENI. After removal of 5 bases from V and 0 bases from J, the junction contained 6 bases not matched to a gene. The CDR3 DNA reads as TGTGCCAGCTCAACCGGGACAGGCGACTCTGGAAACACCATATATTTT. Translating it yields CASSTGTGDSGNTIYF.

V usage is TRBV19 and J usage is TRBJ2-7, with D unresolved. V lost 3 bases and J 2 bases, leaving 11 bases between the germline ends. The CDR3 runs 14 residues. Germline CDR1 and CDR2: LNHDA and SQIVND (reference sequence). The CDR3 bases are TGTGCCAGTAGTATCCCAGACGATCCCTACGAGCAGTACTTC. The encoded protein is CASSIPDDPYEQYF.

This sequence joins TRBV12-3 or TRBV12-4 and TRBJ2-1, with 9 bases aligning to TRBD2. J was trimmed by 9 bases and V by 5 bases; bases with no gene match: 5. The CDR3 has 13 amino acids. The CDR3: CASSPSGNGEQFF. The DNA for the CDR3 is TGTGCCAGCAGTCCTAGCGGGAATGGTGAGCAGTTCTTC.

V is TRBV4-3 and J is TRBJ2-1; 13 positions agree with TRBD2. Germline trimming cut 5 bases from V and 6 bases from J; bases unmatched to any gene: 4. Germline-derived CDR1 and CDR2 are LGHNA and YSLEER. The CDR3 covers 15 residues. This CDR3 reads CASSDGTSGVNEQFF. CDR3 coding DNA: TGCGCCAGCAGCGACGGGACTAGCGGGGTCAATGAGCAGTTCTTC.